This TCR beta chain was sequenced during a study of cytomegalovirus exposure and HLA in healthy donors. Overall study: An early release of data contained 80 million to 85 million unique TCRs, which came from HLA-typed donors. Within the Caucasian-associated ancestry cluster were about 81% of the roughly 400 genotyped donors.

Comment on this clone: Antigen unknown.

A multiplex PCR was run with 60 Vbeta primers and 13 Jbeta primers. Repertoires were generated with immunoSEQ multiplex PCR, while TCRdb's copy carries only in-frame clones and drops some. This sample has 120,000 to 150,000 clones, with roughly 80% found just once. Study findings and constraints: The CMV antigen specificity of a few CMV-associated chains was confirmed through in vitro analysis. In an earlier analysis, in around 590 donors, most V segments appeared productive either ~87% or ~30% of the time.

The TCR comes from a female donor in good health and CMV-seronegative. Sequencing used PBMCs.

This CDR3 is CASSLSGYEQYF. The CDR3 DNA sequence: TGTGCCAGCAGTTTATCCGGTTACGAGCAGTACTTC. The chain is built from TRBV28 and TRBJ2-7; D gene unclear. CDR3 size: 12 residues. Per the germline V gene, CDR1 is MDHEN and CDR2 is SYDVKM. Trimming shortened V by 1 base and J by 4 bases, and 5 bases separated the two germline ends.